This note documents a single TCR beta chain sequence. Its specificity is not known. The data stem from a study of T-cell reconstitution after alpha-beta-depleted transplantation in children. Study results and limitations: It was reported that alpha-beta T cells came from several hundred expanded graft clones (about two months after transplant). T-cell counts and diversity at one year following transplant were attributed mainly to newly produced T cells.

The CDR3 is 14 residues long. Trimming left V 6 bases short and J 5 bases short, with 14 bases between. Per the germline V gene, CDR1 is LNHDA and CDR2 is SQIVND (reference sequence). The TCRbeta library was prepared with unique molecular identifiers. Via MiXCR, TCRdb re-called the PCR reads, giving one row per CDR3 protein. This sample has 40,000 to 55,000 distinct CDR3 sequences, with about 9.3% found just once. This clonotype was sampled from a male patient aged 2 to 10 who had a stem cell transplant for chronic granulomatous disease, so the T cells may come from the graft donor. The genes are TRBV19 and TRBJ1-5; D gene ambiguous. Sequenced here: PBMCs, mostly from graft donor cells, sampled 60 days after TCRalphabeta/CD19-depleted stem cell transplant. The CDR3 coding sequence is TGTGCCAGTAGGGGGAGGCCCCATTATCAGCCCCAGCATTTT. It yields the protein CASRGRPHYQPQHF.